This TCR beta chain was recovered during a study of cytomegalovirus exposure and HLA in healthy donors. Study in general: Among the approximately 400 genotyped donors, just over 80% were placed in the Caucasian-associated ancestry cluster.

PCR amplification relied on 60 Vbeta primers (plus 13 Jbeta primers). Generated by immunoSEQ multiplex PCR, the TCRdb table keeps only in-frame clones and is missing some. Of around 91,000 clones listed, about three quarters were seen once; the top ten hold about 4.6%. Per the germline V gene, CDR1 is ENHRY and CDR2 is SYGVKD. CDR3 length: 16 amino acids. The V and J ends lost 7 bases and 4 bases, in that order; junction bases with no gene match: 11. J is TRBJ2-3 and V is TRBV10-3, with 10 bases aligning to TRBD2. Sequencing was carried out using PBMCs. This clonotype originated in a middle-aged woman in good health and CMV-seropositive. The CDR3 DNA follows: TGTGCCATCACCTCCCTATCTAGCGGGAGCGCAGATACGCAGTATTTT. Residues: CAITSLSSGSADTQYF.